The following is a T cell receptor (beta chain) sequence with its context. Antigen unknown. Germline assignment: CDR1 LNHNV and CDR2 YYDKDF (reference sequence). The CDR3 runs to 15 residues. V was shortened by 3 bases and J by 2 bases, with 10 bases between the two germline ends. These data are taken from a study of OX40 agonist ivuxolimab in advanced cancers. Overall study findings and caveats: There was clonal expansion of CD4+ and CD8+ blood T cells by week 6 at 0.1 to 3.0 mg/kg.

The assay was immunoSEQ multiplex PCR, and TCRdb's table has in-frame clones only and misses some. The sample contains 70,000 to 90,000 clones, 75% to 90% of which appear only once. With baseline, cycle 4 day 1, and cycle 7 day 1 as timepoints, blood was sampled. This sequence was found in an adult with an advanced solid tumor such as melanoma, head and neck, liver or kidney cancer. Specimen: CD4+ or CD8+ T cells sorted from blood, collected in a trial of the OX40 agonist ivuxolimab. V usage is TRBV15 and J usage is TRBJ1-4, with no clear D. CDR3 bases: TGTGCCACCAGCAGGCCCGGTTGGACTAATGAAAAACTGTTTTTT. Translation gives CATSRPGWTNEKLFF.